The text below deals with one T cell receptor (beta chain). These data come from a study of technical replicates of blood from a few donors. The assay was immunoSEQ multiplex PCR, and TCRdb's table has in-frame clones only and misses some. The repertoire holds around 100,000 clones, with over 90% as singletons. The CDR3 runs 21 residues. The germline CDR1 and CDR2 sequences are MGHRA and YSYEKL. Deletions cut 0 bases from V and 6 bases from J, with 30 bases between. This sequence originates from a human donor in good health. The sequenced material came from T cells isolated from PBMCs. This chain connects TRBV4-1 to TRBJ2-1, with D possibly matching TRBD2 (6 bases). The CDR3 DNA reads as TGCGCCAGCAGCCAAGAAAACTGGAGGGCCTCGGTCCAACCCCATTTCAATGAGCAGTTCTTC. Protein sequence: CASSQENWRASVQPHFNEQFF.